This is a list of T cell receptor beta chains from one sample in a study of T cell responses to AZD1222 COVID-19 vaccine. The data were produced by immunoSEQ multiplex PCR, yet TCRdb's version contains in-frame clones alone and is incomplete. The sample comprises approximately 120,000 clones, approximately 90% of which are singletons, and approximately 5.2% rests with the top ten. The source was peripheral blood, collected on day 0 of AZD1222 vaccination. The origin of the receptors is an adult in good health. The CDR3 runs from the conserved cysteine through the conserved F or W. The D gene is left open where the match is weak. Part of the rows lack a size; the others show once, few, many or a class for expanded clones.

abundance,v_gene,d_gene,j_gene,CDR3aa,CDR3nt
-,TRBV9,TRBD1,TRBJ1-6,CASSLYLDRGDSPLHF,TGTGCCAGCAGCCTCTACCTGGACAGGGGGGATTCGCCCCTCCACTTT
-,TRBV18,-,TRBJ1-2,CASSPGANYGYTF,TGTGCCAGCTCACCTGGGGCTAACTATGGCTACACCTTC
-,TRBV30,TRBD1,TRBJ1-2,CAWILQGRDYGYTF,TGTGCCTGGATTTTACAGGGGCGAGACTATGGCTACACCTTC
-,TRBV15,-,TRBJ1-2,CATSRIFDRRFNYGYTF,TGTGCCACCAGCAGAATTTTTGACAGGCGCTTTAACTATGGCTACACCTTC
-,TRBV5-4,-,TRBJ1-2,CASSLGGTYGYTF,TGTGCCAGCAGCTTGGGGGGTACCTATGGCTACACCTTC
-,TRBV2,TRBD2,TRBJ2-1,CASGTSGYNEQFF,TGTGCCAGCGGGACTAGCGGGTACAATGAGCAGTTCTTC
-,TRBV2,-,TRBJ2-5,CASSDGSPRETQYF,TGTGCCAGCAGTGATGGTTCCCCACGGGAGACCCAGTACTTC
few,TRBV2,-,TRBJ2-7,CASSRYITYEQYF,TGTGCCAGCAGCCGGTATATCACCTACGAGCAGTACTTC
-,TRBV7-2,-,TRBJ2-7,CASSLREAPYEQYF,TGTGCCAGCAGCTTAAGGGAGGCTCCCTACGAGCAGTACTTC
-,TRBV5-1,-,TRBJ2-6,CASSSRGGGYGANVLTF,TGCGCCAGCAGCTCCAGGGGGGGAGGCTATGGGGCCAACGTCCTGACTTTC
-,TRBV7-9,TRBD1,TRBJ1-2,CASSPRGQGNGYTF,TGTGCCAGCAGCCCACGAGGACAGGGAAATGGCTACACCTTC
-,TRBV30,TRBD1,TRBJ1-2,CAWSFPGGAHYGYTF,TGTGCCTGGAGTTTCCCAGGGGGCGCTCACTATGGCTACACCTTC
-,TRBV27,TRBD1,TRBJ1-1,CASSKDRLGTEAFF,TGTGCCAGCAGCAAGGACAGGTTGGGCACTGAAGCTTTCTTT
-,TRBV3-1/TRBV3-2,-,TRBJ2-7,CASSLRGYRSTTSYEQYF,TGTGCCAGCAGCCTCAGGGGTTACAGGTCAACAACCTCTTACGAGCAGTACTTC
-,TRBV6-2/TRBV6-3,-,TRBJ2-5,CASSYGRGQRPQETQYF,TGTGCCAGCAGTTACGGTCGGGGCCAGCGGCCCCAAGAGACCCAGTACTTC
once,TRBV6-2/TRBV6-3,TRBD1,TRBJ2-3,CASSYSGTGTRTQYF,TGTGCCAGCAGTTACTCCGGGACAGGGACCCGTACGCAGTATTTT
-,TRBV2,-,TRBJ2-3,CARRSRASSTDTQYF,TGTGCCAGGAGGTCCCGGGCCTCTAGCACAGATACGCAGTATTTT
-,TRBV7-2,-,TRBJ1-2,CASSLYLDGYTF,TGTGCCAGCAGCTTATACTTAGATGGCTACACCTTC
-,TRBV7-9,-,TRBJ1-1,CASSSSANTEAFF,TGTGCCAGCAGCTCTAGTGCGAACACTGAAGCTTTCTTT
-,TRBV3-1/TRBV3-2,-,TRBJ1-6,CASSSDSSYNSPLHF,TGTGCCAGCAGCTCAGACAGCTCCTATAATTCACCCCTCCACTTT
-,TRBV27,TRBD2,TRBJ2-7,CASSFSGTRGSYEQYF,TGTGCCAGCAGTTTTTCCGGGACTAGGGGTTCCTACGAGCAGTACTTC
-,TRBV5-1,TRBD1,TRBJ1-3,CASSLAGQGNGNTIYF,TGCGCCAGCAGCTTAGCGGGACAGGGTAATGGAAACACCATATATTTT
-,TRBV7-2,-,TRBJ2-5,CASSYHSKETQYF,TGTGCCAGCAGCTATCACAGCAAAGAGACCCAGTACTTC
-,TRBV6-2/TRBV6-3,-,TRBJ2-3,CASSQLRTDTQYF,TGTGCCAGCAGCCAACTTCGCACAGATACGCAGTATTTT
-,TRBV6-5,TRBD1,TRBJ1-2,CASRKEGAGFYGYTF,TGTGCCAGCAGGAAGGAGGGGGCTGGATTCTATGGCTACACCTTC
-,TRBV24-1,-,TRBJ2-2,CATSGGAQGMNTGELFF,TGTGCCACCAGTGGGGGGGCACAGGGGATGAACACCGGGGAGCTGTTTTTT
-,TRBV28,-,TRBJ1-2,CASSSPGVGVYGYTF,TGTGCCAGCAGTTCCCCAGGTGTTGGTGTCTATGGCTACACCTTC
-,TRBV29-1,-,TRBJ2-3,CSVESGPDTQYF,TGCAGCGTTGAAAGTGGGCCAGATACGCAGTATTTT
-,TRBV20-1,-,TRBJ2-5,CSASFTEETQYF,TGCAGTGCTAGTTTTACGGAAGAGACCCAGTACTTC
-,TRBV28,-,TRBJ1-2,CASKIRVGYGYTF,TGTGCCAGCAAAATTAGGGTGGGGTATGGCTACACCTTC
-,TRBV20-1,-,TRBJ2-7,CSARGGDEQYF,TGCAGTGCTAGGGGTGGGGACGAGCAGTACTTC
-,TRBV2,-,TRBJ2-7,CASRNRRYEQYF,TGTGCCAGCCGTAACAGACGTTACGAGCAGTACTTC
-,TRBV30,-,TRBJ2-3,CAWKSRLFTDTQYF,TGTGCCTGGAAGTCCCGGCTCTTCACAGATACGCAGTATTTT